Detailed here is one T cell receptor (beta chain). This specimen comes from a study of shared clonotypes between healthy human individuals. Cells designated naive CD8 were CD45RO-negative and were positively selected for CCR7, with terminally differentiated effector memory CD45RA+ cells excluded. This CDR3 contains 19 residues. Looked up from germline, CDR1 is LNHNV and CDR2 is YYDKDF (reference sequence). Trimming cost V 0 bases and J 1 base, with 21 bases left between them. Only in-frame clones appear in the TCRdb table, and some are missing; sequencing was by immunoSEQ multiplex PCR. The sample has 1.5 million to 2.5 million clones; less than 95% are singletons.

This receptor was taken from a man in his late teens or twenties in good health. The chain recombines TRBV15 with TRBJ2-5; D is possibly TRBD1 (6 bases). Material: naive CD8+ T cells sorted from blood. For the CDR3, the DNA is TGTGCCACCAGCAGAGATTTTCTTTCCGGGACACCCATCCAAGAGACCCAGTACTTC. Amino acid sequence: CATSRDFLSGTPIQETQYF.